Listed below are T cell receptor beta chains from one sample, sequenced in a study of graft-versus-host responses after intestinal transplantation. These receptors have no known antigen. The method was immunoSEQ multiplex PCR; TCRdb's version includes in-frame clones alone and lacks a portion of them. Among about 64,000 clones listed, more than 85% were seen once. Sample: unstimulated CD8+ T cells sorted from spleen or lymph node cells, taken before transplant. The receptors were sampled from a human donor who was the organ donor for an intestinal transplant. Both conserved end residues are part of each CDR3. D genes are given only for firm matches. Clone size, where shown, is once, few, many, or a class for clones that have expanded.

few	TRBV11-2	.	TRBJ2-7	TGTGCCAGCAGCTTCAGTGGCTACGAGCAGTACTTC	CASSFSGYEQYF
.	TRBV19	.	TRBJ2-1	TGTGCCAGTAGTATAGGTTCAATGGGCCCTCAGAATGAGCAGTTCTTC	CASSIGSMGPQNEQFF
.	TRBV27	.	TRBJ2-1	TGTGCCAGCAGTTTATCCTCGGTCTACAATGAGCAGTTCTTC	CASSLSSVYNEQFF
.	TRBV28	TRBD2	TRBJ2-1	TGTGCCAGCAGTTTTCTAGCGGGAGGTACCTCGGGCAATGAGCAGTTCTTC	CASSFLAGGTSGNEQFF
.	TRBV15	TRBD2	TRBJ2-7	TGTGCCACCAGCAGAGGAGGAGCGGGAGGAGTCTACGAGCAGTACTTC	CATSRGGAGGVYEQYF
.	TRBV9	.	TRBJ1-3	TGTGCCAGCAGCCCTCGCAGGAATCCCTCTGGAAACACCATATATTTT	CASSPRRNPSGNTIYF
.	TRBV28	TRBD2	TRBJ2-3	TGTGCCAGCAGTTTAACTAGCGGGAGTTGGGATACGCAGTATTTT	CASSLTSGSWDTQYF
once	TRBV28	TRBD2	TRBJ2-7	TGTGCCAGCAGTTTATCCGGACTAGCTTCAAACTCCTACGAGCAGTACTTC	CASSLSGLASNSYEQYF
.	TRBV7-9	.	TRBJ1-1	TGTGCCAGCAGCTTATTCGGGGAGTTGGGAGCTTTCTTT	CASSLFGELGAFF
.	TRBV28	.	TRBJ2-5	TGTGCCAGCAGTTATCGGCGGGATGGGGAGACCCAGTACTTC	CASSYRRDGETQYF
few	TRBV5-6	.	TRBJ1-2	TGTGCCAGCAGCCGGGGCGGGGCCTATGGCTACACCTTC	CASSRGGAYGYTF
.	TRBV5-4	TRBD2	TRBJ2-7	TGTGCCAGCAGCTTGGATCTTCGGGGGGAGTACGAGCAGTACTTC	CASSLDLRGEYEQYF
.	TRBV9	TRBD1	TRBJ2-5	TGTGCCAGCAGCGTAGGGACAGGGAAGGAGACCCAGTACTTC	CASSVGTGKETQYF
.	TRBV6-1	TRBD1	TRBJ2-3	TGTGCCAGCAGTGAAAACAGGGGGCACCCAGATACGCAGTATTTT	CASSENRGHPDTQYF
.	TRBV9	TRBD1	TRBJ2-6	TGTGCCAGCAGCGGGACAGGTTCCTTGTCTGGGGCCAACGTCCTGACTTTC	CASSGTGSLSGANVLTF
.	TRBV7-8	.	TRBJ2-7	TGTGCCAGCAGTCTAGTGGACAGCCTGACCTACGAGCAGTACTTC	CASSLVDSLTYEQYF
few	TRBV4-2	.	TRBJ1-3	TGTGCCAGCAGCCAGCTCCCTGACATCTCTGGAAACACCATATATTTT	CASSQLPDISGNTIYF
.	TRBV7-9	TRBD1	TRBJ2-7	TGTGCCAGCACTGCGACAGGGGATGAGCAGTACTTC	CASTATGDEQYF
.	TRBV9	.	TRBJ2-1	TGTGCCAGCAACAACGGAGGGACTGGCAATGAGCAGTTCTTC	CASNNGGTGNEQFF
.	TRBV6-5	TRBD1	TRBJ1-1	TGTGCCAGCAGTTACTCGCCTTCGGGAGGGGGCGGTGAAGCTTTCTTT	CASSYSPSGGGGEAFF
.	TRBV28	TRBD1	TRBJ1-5	TGTGCCAGCAATCCACAGGGGTGGACCAGCAATCAGCCCCAGCATTTT	CASNPQGWTSNQPQHF
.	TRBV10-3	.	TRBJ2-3	TGTGCCATCTGTACGGGACAAACAGATACGCAGTATTTT	CAICTGQTDTQYF
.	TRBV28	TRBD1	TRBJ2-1	TGTGCCAGCAGTTACCGGTTCGGGACAGGGGATCGGAGTGAGCAGTTCTTC	CASSYRFGTGDRSEQFF
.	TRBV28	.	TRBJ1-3	TGTGCCAGCAGTTTTGTGTACGGCTCTGGAAACACCATATATTTT	CASSFVYGSGNTIYF
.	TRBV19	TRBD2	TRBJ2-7	TGTGCCAGTAGTATAACTAGCGGAGCCTACGAGCAGTACTTC	CASSITSGAYEQYF
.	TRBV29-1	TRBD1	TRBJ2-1	TGCAGCGTGGACAGGGGGGGTCACAATGAGCAGTTCTTC	CSVDRGGHNEQFF
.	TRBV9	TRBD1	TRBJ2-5	TGTGCCAGCAGCGTAGCTGATGGGACAGGGGGTCAAGAGACCCAGTACTTC	CASSVADGTGGQETQYF
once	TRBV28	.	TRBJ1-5	TGTGCCAGCAGCTGGGACATTCATAGCAATCAGCCCCAGCATTTT	CASSWDIHSNQPQHF
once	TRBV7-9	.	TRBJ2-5	TGTGCCAGCAGCTCCCGGGGCCAAGAGACCCAGTACTTC	CASSSRGQETQYF
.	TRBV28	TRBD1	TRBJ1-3	TGTGCCAGCAGCCGGGACAGTGAGAGCTCTGGAAACACCATATATTTT	CASSRDSESSGNTIYF
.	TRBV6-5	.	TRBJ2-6	TGTGCCAGCAGTTACGCGGGCTACGGGGCCAACGTCCTGACTTTC	CASSYAGYGANVLTF
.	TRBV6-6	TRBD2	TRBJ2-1	TGTGCCAGCAAGGGTCTAGCGGGAGGCAATGAGCAGTTCTTC	CASKGLAGGNEQFF
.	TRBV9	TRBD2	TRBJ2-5	TGTGCCAGCAGCGTAGCCAGCGGGAGAGGTGAGACCCAGTACTTC	CASSVASGRGETQYF
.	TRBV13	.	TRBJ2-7	TGTGCCAGCAGCTTTCCCGGGTCAACCTACGAGCAGTACTTC	CASSFPGSTYEQYF
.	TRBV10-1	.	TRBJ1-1	TGCGCCAGCAGTGCGCGGGGCGGCGACACTGAAGCTTTCTTT	CASSARGGDTEAFF
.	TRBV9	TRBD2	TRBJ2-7	TGTGCCAGCAGCGTAGAGGGCGGGAGGGCCTTCTACGAGCAGTACTTC	CASSVEGGRAFYEQYF
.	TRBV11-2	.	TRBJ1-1	TGTGCCAGCAGCTTAGCCGGTGAAGCTTTCTTT	CASSLAGEAFF
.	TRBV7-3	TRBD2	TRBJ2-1	TGTGCCAGCAGTAACGGACTAGCGGGAGGCCACGGCAATGAGCAGTTCTTC	CASSNGLAGGHGNEQFF
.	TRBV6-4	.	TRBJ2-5	TGTGCCAGCTCGACCTCAGGGGTTCAAGAGACCCAGTACTTC	CASSTSGVQETQYF
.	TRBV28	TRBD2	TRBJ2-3	TGTGCCAGCAGTCCAAACCCACTAGCGGGGGCCACAGATACGCAGTATTTT	CASSPNPLAGATDTQYF
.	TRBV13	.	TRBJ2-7	TGTGCCAGCAGCTCAGGGCCGGGAGACTGGGCGGGTTTATACTACGAGCAGTACTTC	CASSSGPGDWAGLYYEQYF
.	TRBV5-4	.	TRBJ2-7	TGTGCCAGCAGCTTGGGCGTAAGCTACGAGCAGTACTTC	CASSLGVSYEQYF
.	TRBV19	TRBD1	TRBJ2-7	TGTGCCAGTAGTATCGGACAGGGGTTTTCCTACGAGCAGTACTTC	CASSIGQGFSYEQYF
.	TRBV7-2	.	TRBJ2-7	TGTGCCAGCAGCTTATGGGGGCTGAGCGGGACTCACGAGCAGTACTTC	CASSLWGLSGTHEQYF
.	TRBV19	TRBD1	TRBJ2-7	TGTGCCACAGTCGGGACAGGGGAGATCGAGCAGTACTTC	CATVGTGEIEQYF
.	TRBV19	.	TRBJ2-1	TGTGCCACCGCCACCCATGAGGAGCAGTTCTTC	CATATHEEQFF
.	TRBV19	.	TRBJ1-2	TGTGCCAGTAGTATAGGAATTGGGAGCAACTATGGCTACACCTTC	CASSIGIGSNYGYTF
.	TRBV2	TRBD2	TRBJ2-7	TGTGCCAGCAGTGAAGCGGGAGGGTCCTCCTACGAGCAGTACTTC	CASSEAGGSSYEQYF